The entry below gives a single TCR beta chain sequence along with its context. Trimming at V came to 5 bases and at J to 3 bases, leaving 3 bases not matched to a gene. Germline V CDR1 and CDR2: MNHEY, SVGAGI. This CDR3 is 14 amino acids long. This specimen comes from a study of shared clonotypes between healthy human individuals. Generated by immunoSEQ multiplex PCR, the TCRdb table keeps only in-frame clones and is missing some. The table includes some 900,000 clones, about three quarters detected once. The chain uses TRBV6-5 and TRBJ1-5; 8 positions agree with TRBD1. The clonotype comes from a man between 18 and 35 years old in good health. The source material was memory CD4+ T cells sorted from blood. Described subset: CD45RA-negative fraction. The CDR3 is CASSTGGFNQPQHF. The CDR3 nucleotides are TGTGCCAGCAGTACAGGGGGTTTCAATCAGCCCCAGCATTTT.